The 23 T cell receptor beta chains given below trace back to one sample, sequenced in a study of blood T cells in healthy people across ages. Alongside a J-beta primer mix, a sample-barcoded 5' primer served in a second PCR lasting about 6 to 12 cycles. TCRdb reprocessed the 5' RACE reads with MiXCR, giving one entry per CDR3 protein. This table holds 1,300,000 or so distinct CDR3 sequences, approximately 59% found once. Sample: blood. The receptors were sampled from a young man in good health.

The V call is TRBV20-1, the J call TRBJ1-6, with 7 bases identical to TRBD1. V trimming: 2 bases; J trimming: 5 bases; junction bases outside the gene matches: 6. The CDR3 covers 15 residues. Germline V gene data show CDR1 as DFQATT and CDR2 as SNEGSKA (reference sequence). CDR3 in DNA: TGCAGTGCTAGAACCTCCGGGACAGATAATTCACCCCTCCACTTT. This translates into CSARTSGTDNSPLHF.

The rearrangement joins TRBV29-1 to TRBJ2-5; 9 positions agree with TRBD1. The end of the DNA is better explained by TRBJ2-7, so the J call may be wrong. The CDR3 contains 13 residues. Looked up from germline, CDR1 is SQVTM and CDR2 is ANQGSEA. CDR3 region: CSVVTGQGVEQYF. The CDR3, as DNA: TGCAGCGTCGTTACGGGACAGGGCGTCGAGCAGTACTTC.

The DNA of the CDR3 is TGTGCCAGCAGCCACGCCTCTTTGATAGCTAGCGGGTACAATGAGCAGTTCTTC. Translating it yields CASSHASLIASGYNEQFF. The chain joins TRBV3-1 to TRBJ2-1; 8 nucleotides line up with TRBD2. Germline V CDR1 and CDR2: LGHDT, YNNKEL (reference sequence). CDR3 length: 18 amino acids. The V and J ends lost 3 bases and 4 bases, in that order; junction bases with no gene match: 14.

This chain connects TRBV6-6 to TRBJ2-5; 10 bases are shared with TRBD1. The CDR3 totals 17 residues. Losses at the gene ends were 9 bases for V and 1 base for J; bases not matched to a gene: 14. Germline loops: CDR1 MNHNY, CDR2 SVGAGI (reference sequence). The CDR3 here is CARQIARDRGFQETQYF. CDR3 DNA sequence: TGTGCCAGGCAAATTGCCCGGGACAGGGGCTTCCAAGAGACCCAGTACTTC.

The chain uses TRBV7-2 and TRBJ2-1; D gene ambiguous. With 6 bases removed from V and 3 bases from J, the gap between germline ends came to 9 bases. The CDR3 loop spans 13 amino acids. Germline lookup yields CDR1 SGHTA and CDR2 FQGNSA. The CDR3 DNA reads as TGTGCCAGCAGGACGGGCAACTACAATGAGCAGTTCTTC. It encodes CASRTGNYNEQFF.

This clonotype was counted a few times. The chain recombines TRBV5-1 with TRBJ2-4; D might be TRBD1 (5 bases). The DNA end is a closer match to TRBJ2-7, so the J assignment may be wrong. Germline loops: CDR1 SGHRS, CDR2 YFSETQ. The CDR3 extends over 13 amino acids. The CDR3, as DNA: TGCGCCAGCAGCATAGACAGAGCCTACGAGCAGTACTTC. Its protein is CASSIDRAYEQYF.

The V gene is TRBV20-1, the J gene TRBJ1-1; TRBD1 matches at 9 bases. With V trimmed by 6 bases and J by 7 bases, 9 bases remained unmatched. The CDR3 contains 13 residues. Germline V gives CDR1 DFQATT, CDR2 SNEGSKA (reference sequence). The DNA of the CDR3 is TGCAGTGCGGACCGGGACAGGGTGTATGAAGCTTTCTTT. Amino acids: CSADRDRVYEAFF.

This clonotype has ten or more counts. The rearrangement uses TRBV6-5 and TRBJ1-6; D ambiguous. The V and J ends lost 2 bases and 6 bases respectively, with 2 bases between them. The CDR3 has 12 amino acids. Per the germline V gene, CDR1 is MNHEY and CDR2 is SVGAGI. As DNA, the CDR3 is TGTGCCAGCAGTTACCGTAATTCACCCCTCCACTTT. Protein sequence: CASSYRNSPLHF.

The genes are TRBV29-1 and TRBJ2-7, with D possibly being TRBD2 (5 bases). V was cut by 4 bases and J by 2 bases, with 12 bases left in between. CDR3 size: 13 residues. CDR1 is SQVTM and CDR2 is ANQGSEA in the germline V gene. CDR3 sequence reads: CSVVLAATYEQYF. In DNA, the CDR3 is TGCAGCGTTGTGCTAGCTGCCACCTACGAGCAGTACTTC.

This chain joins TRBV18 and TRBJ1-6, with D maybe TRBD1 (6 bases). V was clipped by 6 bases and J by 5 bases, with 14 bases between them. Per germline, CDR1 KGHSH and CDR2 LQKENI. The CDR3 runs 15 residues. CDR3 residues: CASSPGTRDNSPLHF. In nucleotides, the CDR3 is TGTGCCAGCTCCCCAGGGACACGCGATAATTCACCCCTCCACTTT.

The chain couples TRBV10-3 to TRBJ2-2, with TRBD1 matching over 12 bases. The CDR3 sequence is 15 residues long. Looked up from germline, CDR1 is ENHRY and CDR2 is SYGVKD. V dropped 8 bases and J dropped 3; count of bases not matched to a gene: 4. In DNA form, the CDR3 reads TGTGCCATCCCCGGGACAGGGGGCGACACCGGGGAGCTGTTTTTT. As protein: CAIPGTGGDTGELFF.

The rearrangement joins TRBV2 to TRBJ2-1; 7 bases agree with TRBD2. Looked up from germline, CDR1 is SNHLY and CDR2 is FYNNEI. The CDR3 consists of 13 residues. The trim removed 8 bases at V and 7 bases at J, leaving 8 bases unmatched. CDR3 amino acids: CASVTAGRNEQFF. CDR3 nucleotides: TGTGCCAGCGTAACAGCGGGGAGGAATGAGCAGTTCTTC.

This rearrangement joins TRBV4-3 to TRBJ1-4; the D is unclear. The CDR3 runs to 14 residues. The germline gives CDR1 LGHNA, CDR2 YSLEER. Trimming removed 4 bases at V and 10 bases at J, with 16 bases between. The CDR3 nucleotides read TGCGCCAGCAGCCTCCTGGAGCCCCGAGGAAAACTGTTTTTT. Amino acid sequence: CASSLLEPRGKLFF.

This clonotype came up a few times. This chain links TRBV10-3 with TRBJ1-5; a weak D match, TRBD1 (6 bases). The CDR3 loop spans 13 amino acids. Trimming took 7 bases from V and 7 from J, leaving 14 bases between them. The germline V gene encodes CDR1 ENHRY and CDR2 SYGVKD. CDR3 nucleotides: TGTGCCATCAACCCGGGGGCGGGACAGCCCCAGCATTTT. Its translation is CAINPGAGQPQHF.

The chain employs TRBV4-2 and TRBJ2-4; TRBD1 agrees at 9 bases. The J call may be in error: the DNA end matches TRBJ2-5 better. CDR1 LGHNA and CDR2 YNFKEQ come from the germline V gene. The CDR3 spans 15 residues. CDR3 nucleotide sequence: TGTGCCAGCAGCCCTCGGACAGGGGTGGCGGAGACCCAGTACTTC. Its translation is CASSPRTGVAETQYF.

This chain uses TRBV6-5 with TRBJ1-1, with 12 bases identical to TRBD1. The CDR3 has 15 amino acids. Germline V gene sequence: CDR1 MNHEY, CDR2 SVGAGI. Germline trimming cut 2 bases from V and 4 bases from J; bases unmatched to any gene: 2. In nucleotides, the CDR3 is TGTGCCAGCAGTTACGGGACAGGGGGCATCACTGAAGCTTTCTTT. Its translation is CASSYGTGGITEAFF.

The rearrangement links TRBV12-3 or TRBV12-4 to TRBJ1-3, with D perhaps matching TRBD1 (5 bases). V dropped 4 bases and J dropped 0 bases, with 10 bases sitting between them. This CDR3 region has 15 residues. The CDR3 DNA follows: TGTGCCAGCAGTTCGCAGGGATACTCTGGAAACACCATATATTTT. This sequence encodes CASSSQGYSGNTIYF.

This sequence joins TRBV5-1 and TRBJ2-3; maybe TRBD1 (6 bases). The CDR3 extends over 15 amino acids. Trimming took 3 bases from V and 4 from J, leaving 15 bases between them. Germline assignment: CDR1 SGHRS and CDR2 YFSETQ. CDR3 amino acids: CASSSFGGSPDTQYF. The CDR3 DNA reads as TGCGCCAGCAGCTCTTTTGGGGGCAGCCCAGATACGCAGTATTTT.

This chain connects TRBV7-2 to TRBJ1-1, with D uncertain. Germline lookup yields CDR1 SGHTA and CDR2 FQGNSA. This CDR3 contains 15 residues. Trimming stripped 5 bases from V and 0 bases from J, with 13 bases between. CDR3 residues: CASSLMGYMNTEAFF. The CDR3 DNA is TGTGCCAGCAGCCTAATGGGGTACATGAACACTGAAGCTTTCTTT.

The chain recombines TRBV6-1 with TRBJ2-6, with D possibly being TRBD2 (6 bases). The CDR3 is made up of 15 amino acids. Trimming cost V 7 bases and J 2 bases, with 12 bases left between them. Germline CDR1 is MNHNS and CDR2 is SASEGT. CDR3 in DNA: TGTGCCAGCACCCAGGAGGGGACTGGGGCCAACGTCCTGACTTTC. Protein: CASTQEGTGANVLTF.

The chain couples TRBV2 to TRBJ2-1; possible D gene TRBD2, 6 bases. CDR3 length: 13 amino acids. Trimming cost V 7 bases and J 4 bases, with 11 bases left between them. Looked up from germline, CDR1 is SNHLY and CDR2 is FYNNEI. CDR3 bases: TGTGCCAGCATCCGGGACTCTTACAATGAGCAGTTCTTC. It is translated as CASIRDSYNEQFF.

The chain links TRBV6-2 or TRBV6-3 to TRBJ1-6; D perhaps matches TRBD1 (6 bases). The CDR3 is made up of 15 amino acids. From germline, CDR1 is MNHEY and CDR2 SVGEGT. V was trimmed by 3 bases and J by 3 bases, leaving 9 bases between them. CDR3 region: CASSYAGHYNSPLHF. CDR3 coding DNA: TGTGCCAGCAGTTATGCGGGACACTATAATTCACCCCTCCACTTT.

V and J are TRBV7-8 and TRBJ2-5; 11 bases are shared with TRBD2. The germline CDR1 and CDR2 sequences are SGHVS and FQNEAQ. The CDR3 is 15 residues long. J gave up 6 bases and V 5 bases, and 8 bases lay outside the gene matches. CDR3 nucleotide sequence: TGTGCCAGCAGCCCTTATAGCGGGGGGGCAAAGACCCAGTACTTC. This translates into CASSPYSGGAKTQYF.